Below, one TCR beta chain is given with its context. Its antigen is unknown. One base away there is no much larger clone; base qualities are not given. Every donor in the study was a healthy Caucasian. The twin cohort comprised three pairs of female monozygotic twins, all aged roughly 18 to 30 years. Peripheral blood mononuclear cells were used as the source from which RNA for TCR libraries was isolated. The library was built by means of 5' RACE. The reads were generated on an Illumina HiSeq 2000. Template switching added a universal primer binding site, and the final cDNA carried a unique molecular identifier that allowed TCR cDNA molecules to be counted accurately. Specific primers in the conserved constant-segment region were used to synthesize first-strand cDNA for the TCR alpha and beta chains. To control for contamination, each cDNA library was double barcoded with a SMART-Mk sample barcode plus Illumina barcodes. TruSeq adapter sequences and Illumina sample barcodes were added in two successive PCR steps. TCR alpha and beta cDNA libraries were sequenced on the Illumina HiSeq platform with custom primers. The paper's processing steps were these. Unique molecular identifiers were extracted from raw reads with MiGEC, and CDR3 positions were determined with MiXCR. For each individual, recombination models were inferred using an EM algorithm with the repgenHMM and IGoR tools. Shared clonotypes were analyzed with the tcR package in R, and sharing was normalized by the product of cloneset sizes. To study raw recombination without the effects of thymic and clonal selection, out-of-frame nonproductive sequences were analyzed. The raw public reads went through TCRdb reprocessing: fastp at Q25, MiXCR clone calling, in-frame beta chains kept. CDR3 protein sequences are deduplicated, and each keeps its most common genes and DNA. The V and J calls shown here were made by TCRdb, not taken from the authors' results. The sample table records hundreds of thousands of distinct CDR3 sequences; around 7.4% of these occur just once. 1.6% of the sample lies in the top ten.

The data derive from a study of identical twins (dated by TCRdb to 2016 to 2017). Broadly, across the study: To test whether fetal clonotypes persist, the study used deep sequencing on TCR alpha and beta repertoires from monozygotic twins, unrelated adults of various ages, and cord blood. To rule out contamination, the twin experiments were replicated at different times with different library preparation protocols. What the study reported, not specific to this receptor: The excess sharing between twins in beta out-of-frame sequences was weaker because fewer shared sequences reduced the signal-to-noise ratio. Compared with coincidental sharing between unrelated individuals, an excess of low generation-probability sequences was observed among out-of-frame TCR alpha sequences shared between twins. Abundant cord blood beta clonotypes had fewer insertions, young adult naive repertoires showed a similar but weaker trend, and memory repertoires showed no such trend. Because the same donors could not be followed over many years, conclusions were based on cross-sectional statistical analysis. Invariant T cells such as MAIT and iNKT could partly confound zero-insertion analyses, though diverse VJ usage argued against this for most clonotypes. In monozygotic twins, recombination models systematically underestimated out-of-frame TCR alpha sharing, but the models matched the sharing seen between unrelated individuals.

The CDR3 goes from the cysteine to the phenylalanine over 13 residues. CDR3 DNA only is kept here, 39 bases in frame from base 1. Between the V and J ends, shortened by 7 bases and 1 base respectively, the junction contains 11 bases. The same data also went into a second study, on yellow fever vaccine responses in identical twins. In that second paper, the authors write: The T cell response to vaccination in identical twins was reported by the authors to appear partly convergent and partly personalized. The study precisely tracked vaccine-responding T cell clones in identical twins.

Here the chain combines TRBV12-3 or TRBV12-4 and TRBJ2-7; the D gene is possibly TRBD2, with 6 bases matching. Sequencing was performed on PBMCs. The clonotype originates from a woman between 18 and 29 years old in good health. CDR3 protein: CASIAAGSYEQYF. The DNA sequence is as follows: TGTGCCAGCATTGCGGCGGGGTCCTACGAGCAGTACTTC.